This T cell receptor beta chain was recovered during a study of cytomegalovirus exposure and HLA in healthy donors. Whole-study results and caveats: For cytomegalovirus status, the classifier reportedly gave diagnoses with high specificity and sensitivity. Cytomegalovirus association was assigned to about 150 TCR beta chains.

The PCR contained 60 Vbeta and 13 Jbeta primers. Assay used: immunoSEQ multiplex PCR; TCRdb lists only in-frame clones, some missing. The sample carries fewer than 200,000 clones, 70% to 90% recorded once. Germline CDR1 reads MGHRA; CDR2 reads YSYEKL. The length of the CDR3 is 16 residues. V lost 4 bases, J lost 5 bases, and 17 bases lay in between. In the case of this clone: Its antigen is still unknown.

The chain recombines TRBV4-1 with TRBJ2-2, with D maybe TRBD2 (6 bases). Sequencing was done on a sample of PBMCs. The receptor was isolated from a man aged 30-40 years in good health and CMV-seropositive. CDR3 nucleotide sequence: TGCGCCAGCAGCCCGCGGGCGGGGATGGGGACCGGGGAGCTGTTTTTT. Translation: CASSPRAGMGTGELFF.